This T cell receptor (beta chain) was recorded in a study of response to subunit inactivated influenza vaccine (dated by TCRdb to 2017 to 2018). In terms of the full investigation: Deep quantitative profiling of the T cell receptor repertoire was used in the study to follow responses to a trivalent subunit inactivated influenza vaccine.

Study-wide findings and limitations: The authors proposed that each seasonal influenza vaccination may bring in only a limited number of new T cells.

To note about this clonotype: Its antigen is still unknown. There are no base qualities to consult, and no much larger clone falls within one base.

Receptors were amplified or captured by RT-PCR. The instrument given in TCRdb is Illumina HiSeq 2500. The public reads were reprocessed in TCRdb via fastp at Q25 and MiXCR, keeping in-frame beta chains. Records with the same CDR3 protein are collapsed into one entry carrying the most frequent genes and DNA. For this sample the table gives 650,000 to 700,000 distinct CDR3 sequences, of which more than 15% were detected only once. The top ten constitute approximately 10% of the sample. Trimming at the junction amounts to 8 bases on V and 8 bases on J, and the germline ends lie 19 bases apart. The CDR3 starts with the cysteine, ends with the phenylalanine, and has 13 residues. The kept DNA is CDR3 alone, 39 bases in frame from the first base. CDR1 SQVTM and CDR2 ANQGSEA were looked up in the germline V gene.

The material was PBMCs from blood, obtained roughly 13 days after vaccination. The rearrangement combines TRBV29-1 with TRBJ2-1, with the D gene not clear enough to name. This clonotype was sampled from a man in his forties or fifties who received an inactivated influenza vaccine. Donor details come from another sample of the same person, matched by shared clones. CDR3 loop: CSICETSPDEQFF. The DNA reads as follows: TGCAGCATTTGTGAGACTTCGCCGGATGAGCAGTTCTTC.